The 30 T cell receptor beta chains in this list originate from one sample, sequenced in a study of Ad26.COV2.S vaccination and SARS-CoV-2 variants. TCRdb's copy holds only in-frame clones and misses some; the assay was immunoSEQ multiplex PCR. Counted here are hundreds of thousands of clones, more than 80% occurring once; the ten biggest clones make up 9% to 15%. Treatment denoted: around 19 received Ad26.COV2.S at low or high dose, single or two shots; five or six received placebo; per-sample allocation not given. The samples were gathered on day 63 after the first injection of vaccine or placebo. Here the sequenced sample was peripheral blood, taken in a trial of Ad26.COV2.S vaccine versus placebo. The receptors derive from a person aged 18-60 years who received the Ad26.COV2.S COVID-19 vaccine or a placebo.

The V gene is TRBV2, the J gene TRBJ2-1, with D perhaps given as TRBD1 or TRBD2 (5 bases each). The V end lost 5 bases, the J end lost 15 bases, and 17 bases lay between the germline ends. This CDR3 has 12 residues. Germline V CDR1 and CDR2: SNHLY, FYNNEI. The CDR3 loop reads CASSNRASGRFF. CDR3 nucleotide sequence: TGTGCCAGCAGTAACCGGGCCTCGGGGCGGTTCTTC.

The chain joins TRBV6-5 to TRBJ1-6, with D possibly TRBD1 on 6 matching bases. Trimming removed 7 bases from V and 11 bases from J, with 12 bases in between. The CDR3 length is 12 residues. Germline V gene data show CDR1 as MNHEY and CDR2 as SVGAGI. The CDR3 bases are TGTGCCAGCAAGCAGGGGACGGCACCCCTCCACTTT. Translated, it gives CASKQGTAPLHF.

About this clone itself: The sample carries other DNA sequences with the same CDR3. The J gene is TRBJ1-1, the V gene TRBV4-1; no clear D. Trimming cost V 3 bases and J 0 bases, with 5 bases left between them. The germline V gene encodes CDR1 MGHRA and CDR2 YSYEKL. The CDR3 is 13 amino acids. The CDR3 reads CASSQGMNTEAFF. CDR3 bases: TGCGCCAGCAGCCAGGGGATGAACACTGAAGCTTTCTTT.

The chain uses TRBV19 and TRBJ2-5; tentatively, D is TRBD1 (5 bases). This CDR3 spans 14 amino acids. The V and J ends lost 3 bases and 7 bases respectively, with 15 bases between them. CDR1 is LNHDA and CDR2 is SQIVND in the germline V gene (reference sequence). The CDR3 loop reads CASSIFTGDGTQYF. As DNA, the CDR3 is TGTGCCAGTAGTATCTTCACAGGTGATGGGACCCAGTACTTC.

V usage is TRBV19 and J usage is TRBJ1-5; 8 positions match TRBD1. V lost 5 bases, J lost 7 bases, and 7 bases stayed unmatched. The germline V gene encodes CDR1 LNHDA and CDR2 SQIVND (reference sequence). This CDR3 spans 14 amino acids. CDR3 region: CASSWGQAGQPQHF. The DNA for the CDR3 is TGTGCCAGTAGTTGGGGACAGGCAGGCCAGCCCCAGCATTTT. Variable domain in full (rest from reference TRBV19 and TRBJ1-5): DGGITQSPKYLFRKEGQNVTLSCEQNLNHDAMYWYRQDPGQGLRLIYYSQIVNDFQKGDIAEGYSVSREKKESFPLTVTSAQKNPTAFYLCASSWGQAGQPQHFGDGTRLSIL.

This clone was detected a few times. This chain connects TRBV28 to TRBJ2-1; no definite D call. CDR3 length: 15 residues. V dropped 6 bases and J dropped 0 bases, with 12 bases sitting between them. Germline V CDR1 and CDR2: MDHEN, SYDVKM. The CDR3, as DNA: TGTGCCAGCAGGTCTGATAGCCTCTCCTACAATGAGCAGTTCTTC. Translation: CASRSDSLSYNEQFF. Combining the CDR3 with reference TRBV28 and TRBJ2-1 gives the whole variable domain DVKVTQSSRYLVKRTGEKVFLECVQDMDHENMFWYRQDPGLGLRLIYFSYDVKMKEKGDIPEGYSVSREKKERFSLILESASTNQTSMYLCASRSDSLSYNEQFFGPGTRLTVL.

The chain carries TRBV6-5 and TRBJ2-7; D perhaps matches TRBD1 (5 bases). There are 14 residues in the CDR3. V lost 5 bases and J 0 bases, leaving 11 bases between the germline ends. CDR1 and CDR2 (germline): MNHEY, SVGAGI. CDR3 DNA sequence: TGTGCCAGCAGTCAGGGTGCATTCTCCTACGAGCAGTACTTC. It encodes CASSQGAFSYEQYF.

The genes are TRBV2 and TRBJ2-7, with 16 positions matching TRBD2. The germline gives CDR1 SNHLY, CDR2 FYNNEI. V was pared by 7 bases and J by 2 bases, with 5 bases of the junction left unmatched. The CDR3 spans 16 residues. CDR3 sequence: CASNKGLAGGTYEQYF. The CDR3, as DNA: TGTGCCAGCAACAAGGGACTAGCGGGAGGGACCTACGAGCAGTACTTC.

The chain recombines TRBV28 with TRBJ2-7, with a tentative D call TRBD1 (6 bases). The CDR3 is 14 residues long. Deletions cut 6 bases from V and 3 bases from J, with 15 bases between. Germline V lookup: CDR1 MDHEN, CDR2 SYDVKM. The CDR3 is CASRPQGKNYEQYF. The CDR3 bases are TGTGCCAGCAGACCACAGGGAAAGAACTACGAGCAGTACTTC.

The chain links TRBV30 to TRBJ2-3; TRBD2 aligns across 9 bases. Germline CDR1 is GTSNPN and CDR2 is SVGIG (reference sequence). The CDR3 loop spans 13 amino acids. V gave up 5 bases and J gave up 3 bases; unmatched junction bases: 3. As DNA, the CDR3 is TGTGCCTGGGCGGGAGGGGGAACAGATACGCAGTATTTT. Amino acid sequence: CAWAGGGTDTQYF.

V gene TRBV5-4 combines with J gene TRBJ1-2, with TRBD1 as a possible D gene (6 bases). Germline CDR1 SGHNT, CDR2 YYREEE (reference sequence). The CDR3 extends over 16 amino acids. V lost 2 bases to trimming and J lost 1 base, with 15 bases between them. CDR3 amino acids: CASSFDGQFLNYGYTF. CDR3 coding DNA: TGTGCCAGCAGCTTCGACGGACAGTTCCTTAACTATGGCTACACCTTC.

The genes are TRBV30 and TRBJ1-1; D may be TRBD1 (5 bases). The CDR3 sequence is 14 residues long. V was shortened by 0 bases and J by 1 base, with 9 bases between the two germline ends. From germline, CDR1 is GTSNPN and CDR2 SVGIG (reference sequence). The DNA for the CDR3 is TGTGCCTGGAGTGTGTCCCAGGGGAACACTGAAGCTTTCTTT. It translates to CAWSVSQGNTEAFF.

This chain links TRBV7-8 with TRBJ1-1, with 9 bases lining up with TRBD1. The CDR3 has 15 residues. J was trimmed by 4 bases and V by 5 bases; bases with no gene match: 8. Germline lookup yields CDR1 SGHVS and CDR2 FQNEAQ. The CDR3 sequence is CASSASGTGLTEAFF. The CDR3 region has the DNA TGTGCCAGCAGCGCCTCCGGGACAGGGCTCACTGAAGCTTTCTTT.

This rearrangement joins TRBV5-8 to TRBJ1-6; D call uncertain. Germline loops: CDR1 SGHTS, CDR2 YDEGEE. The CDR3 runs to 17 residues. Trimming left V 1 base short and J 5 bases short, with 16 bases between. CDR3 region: CASSLNRRAADNSPLHF. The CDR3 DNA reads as TGTGCCAGCAGCTTGAATAGGAGGGCCGCGGATAATTCACCCCTCCACTTT.

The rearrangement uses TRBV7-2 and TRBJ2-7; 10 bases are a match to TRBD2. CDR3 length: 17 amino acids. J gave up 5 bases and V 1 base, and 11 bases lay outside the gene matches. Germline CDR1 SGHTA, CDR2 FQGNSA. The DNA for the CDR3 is TGTGCCAGCAGCTTAGTGACGGGAGCGGGAGGGCCCGACGAGCAGTACTTC. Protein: CASSLVTGAGGPDEQYF.

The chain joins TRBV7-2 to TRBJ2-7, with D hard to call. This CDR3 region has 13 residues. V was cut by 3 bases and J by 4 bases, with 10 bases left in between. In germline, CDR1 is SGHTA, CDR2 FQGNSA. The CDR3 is CASSFLLGYEQYF. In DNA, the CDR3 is TGTGCCAGCAGCTTTTTATTAGGTTACGAGCAGTACTTC.

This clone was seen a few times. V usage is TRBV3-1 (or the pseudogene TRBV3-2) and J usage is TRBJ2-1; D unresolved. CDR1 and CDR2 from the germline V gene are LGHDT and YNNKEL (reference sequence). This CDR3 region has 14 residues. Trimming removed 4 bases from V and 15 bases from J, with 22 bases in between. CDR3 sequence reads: CASSLPPDQIRLFF. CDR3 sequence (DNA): TGTGCCAGCAGCCTGCCACCGGACCAAATCCGTTTGTTCTTC.

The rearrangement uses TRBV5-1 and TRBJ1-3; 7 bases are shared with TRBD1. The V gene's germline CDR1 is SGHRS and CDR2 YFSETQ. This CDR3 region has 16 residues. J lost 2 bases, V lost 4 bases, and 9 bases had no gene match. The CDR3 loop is CASSTEQGSPGNTIYF. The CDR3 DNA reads TGCGCCAGCAGCACCGAACAGGGGTCTCCTGGAAACACCATATATTTT. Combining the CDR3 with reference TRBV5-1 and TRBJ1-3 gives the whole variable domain KAGVTQTPRYLIKTRGQQVTLSCSPISGHRSVSWYQQTPGQGLQFLFEYFSETQRNKGNFPGRFSGRQFSNSRSEMNVSTLELGDSALYLCASSTEQGSPGNTIYFGEGSWLTVV.

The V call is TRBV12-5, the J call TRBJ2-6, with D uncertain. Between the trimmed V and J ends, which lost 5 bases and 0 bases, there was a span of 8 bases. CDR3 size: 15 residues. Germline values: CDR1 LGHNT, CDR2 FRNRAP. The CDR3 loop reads CASGLTISGANVLTF. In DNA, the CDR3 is TGTGCTAGTGGTCTTACTATCTCTGGGGCCAACGTCCTGACTTTC.

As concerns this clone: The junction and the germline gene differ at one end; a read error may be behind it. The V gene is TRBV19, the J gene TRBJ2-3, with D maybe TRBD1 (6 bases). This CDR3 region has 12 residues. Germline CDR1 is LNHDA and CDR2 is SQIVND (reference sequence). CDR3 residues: CARGGPTDTQYF. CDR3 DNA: TGCGCACGTGGGGGCCCCACAGATACGCAGTATTTT.

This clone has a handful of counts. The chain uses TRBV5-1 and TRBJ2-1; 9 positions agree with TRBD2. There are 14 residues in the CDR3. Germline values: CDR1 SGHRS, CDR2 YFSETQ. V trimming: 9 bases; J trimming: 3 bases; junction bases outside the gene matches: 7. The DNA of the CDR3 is TGCGCCACCTCGACTAGCGGCTACTACAATGAGCAGTTCTTC. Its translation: CATSTSGYYNEQFF.

The CDR3 region has the DNA TGCGCCAGCAGTGAGTACGTGGGGTACGAGCAGTACTTC. Translated: CASSEYVGYEQYF. The rearrangement links TRBV10-1 to TRBJ2-7; unclear D gene. Germline CDR1 is WNHNN and CDR2 is SYGVQD (reference sequence). Trimming left V 1 base short and J 4 bases short, with 8 bases between. The CDR3 has 13 amino acids.

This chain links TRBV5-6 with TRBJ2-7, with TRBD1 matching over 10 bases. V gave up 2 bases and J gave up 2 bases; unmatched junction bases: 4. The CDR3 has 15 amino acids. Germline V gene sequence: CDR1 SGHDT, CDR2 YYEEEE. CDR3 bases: TGTGCCAGCAGCTTCGGACAGGGGGTCACCTACGAGCAGTACTTC. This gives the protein CASSFGQGVTYEQYF.

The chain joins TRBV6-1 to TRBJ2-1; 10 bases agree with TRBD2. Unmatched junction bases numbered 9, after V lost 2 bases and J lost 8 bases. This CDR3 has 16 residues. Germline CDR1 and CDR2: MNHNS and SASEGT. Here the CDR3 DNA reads TGTGCCAGCAGTGAATATGAGCGGGAGGGCCGGTATGAGCAGTTCTTC. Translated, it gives CASSEYEREGRYEQFF.

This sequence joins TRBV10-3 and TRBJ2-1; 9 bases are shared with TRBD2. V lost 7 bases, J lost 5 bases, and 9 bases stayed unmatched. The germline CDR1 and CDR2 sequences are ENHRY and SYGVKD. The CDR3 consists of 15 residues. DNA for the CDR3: TGTGCCATCACCGCCGGGACTAGCTTTCACAATGAGCAGTTCTTC. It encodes CAITAGTSFHNEQFF.

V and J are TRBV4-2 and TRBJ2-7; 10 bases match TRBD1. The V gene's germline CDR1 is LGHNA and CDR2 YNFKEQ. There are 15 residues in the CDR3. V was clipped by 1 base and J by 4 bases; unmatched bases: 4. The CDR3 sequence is CASSQVGQGIYEQYF. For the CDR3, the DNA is TGTGCCAGCAGCCAAGTGGGACAGGGGATTTACGAGCAGTACTTC.

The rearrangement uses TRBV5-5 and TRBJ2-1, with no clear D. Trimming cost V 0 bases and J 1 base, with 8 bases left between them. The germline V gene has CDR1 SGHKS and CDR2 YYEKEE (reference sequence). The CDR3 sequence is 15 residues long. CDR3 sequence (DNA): TGTGCCAGCAGCTTGGTCGGCATGTCCTACAATGAGCAGTTCTTC. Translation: CASSLVGMSYNEQFF.

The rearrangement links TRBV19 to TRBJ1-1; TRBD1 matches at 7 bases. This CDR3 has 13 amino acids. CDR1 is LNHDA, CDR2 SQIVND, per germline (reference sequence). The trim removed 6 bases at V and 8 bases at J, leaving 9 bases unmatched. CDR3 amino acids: CASSRQGPSEAFF. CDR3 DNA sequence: TGTGCCAGTAGCCGACAGGGTCCCTCCGAAGCTTTCTTT.

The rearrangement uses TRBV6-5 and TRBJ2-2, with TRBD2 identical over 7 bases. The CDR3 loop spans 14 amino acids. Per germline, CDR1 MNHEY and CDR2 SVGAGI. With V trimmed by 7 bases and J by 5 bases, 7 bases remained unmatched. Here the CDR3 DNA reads TGTGCCAGCAAGGGGACCGGGAGGACCGGGGAGCTGTTTTTT. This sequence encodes CASKGTGRTGELFF.

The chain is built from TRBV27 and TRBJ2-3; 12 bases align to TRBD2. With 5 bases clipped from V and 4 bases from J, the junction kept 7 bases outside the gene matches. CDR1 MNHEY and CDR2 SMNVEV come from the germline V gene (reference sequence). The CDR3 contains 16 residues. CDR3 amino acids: CASSRPSGRAPDTQYF. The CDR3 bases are TGTGCCAGCAGTAGACCTAGCGGGAGGGCTCCAGATACGCAGTATTTT.